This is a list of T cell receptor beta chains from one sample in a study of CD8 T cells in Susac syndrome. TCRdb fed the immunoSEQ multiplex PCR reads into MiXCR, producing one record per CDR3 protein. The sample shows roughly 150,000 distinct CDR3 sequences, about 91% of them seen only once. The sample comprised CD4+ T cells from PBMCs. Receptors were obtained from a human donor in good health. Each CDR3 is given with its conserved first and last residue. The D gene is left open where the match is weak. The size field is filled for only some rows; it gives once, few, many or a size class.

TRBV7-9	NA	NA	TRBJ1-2	CASSLRGYYGYTF	TGTGCCAGCAGCTTGCGGGGCTACTATGGCTACACCTTC
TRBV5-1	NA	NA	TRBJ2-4	CASSLEGSAKNIQYF	TGCGCCAGCAGCTTGGAGGGATCGGCCAAAAACATTCAGTACTTC
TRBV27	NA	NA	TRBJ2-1	CASSPLDRFSTDNEQFF	TGTGCCAGCAGCCCCCTCGACAGGTTCTCAACAGACAATGAGCAGTTCTTC
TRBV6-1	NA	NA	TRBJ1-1	CASSGTGVNTEAFF	TGTGCCAGCAGTGGGACTGGGGTGAACACTGAAGCTTTCTTT
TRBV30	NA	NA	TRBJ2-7	CAWSRGTETYEQYF	TGTGCCTGGAGTAGGGGGACGGAGACCTACGAGCAGTACTTC
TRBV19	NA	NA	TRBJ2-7	CASSTITTGRSSYEQYF	TGTGCCAGTAGTACCATCACCACAGGCAGGAGCTCCTACGAGCAGTACTTC
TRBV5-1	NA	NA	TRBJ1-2	CASSEQTNYGYTF	TGCGCCAGCAGCGAGCAGACTAACTATGGCTACACCTTC
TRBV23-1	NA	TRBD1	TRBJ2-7	CASRTGTGSYEQYF	TGCGCCAGCAGGACCGGGACAGGAAGCTACGAGCAGTACTTC
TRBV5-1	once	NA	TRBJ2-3	CASSFEPDTQYF	TGCGCCAGCAGCTTCGAACCAGATACGCAGTATTTT
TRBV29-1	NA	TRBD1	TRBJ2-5	CSVEVRGSSQETQYF	TGCAGCGTTGAAGTCAGGGGGAGTTCCCAAGAGACCCAGTACTTC
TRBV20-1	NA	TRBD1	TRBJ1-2	CSAANRDRGRSDGYTF	TGCAGTGCTGCTAACCGGGACAGGGGGCGATCCGATGGCTACACCTTC
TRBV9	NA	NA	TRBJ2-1	CASSVGVRGSSYNEQFF	TGTGCCAGCAGCGTAGGGGTTCGAGGGAGCTCCTACAATGAGCAGTTCTTC
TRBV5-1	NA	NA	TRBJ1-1	CASSFFGNTEAFF	TGCGCCAGCAGCTTTTTCGGGAACACTGAAGCTTTCTTT
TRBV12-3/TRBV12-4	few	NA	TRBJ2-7	CASSTFTSGYEQYF	TGTGCCAGCAGCACCTTCACGAGCGGCTACGAGCAGTACTTC
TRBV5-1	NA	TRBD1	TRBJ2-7	CASRNAYRGSEQYF	TGCGCCAGCAGAAACGCATACAGGGGAAGCGAGCAGTACTTC
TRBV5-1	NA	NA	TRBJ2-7	CASSDYYEQYF	TGCGCCAGCAGTGACTACTACGAGCAGTACTTC
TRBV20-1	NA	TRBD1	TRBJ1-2	CSVPQPRRGIYGYTF	TGCAGTGTCCCCCAACCCCGCAGGGGGATCTATGGCTACACCTTC
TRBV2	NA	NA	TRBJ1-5	CASSDGPPSNQPQHF	TGTGCCAGCAGTGATGGGCCGCCTAGCAATCAGCCCCAGCATTTT
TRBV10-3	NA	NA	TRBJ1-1	CAISESERTEAFF	TGTGCCATCAGTGAGTCGGAGAGAACTGAAGCTTTCTTT
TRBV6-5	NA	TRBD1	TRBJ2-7	CATAPPWTGKHEQYF	TGTGCCACCGCGCCTCCTTGGACAGGGAAACACGAGCAGTACTTC
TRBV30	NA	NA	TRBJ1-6	CAWNSGDNSPLHF	TGTGCCTGGAACTCAGGGGATAATTCACCCCTCCACTTT
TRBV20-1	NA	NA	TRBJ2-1	CSAKHHAGAHNEQFF	TGCAGTGCTAAACATCATGCGGGGGCACACAATGAGCAGTTCTTC
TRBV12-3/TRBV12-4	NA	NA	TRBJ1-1	CASSSDGAEAFF	TGTGCCAGCAGCTCGGACGGAGCTGAAGCTTTCTTT
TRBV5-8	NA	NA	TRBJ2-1	CASSQAGYSYNEQFF	TGTGCCAGCAGCCAAGCGGGTTACTCCTACAATGAGCAGTTCTTC
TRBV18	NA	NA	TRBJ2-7	CASSPPSTDEQYF	TGTGCCAGCTCACCGCCCTCTACGGACGAGCAGTACTTC
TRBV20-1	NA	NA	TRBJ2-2	CSAGATTGIAGELFF	TGCAGTGCCGGGGCCACAACCGGGATAGCCGGGGAGCTGTTTTTT
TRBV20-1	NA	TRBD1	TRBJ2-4	CSARLRDSGIQYF	TGCAGTGCTCGACTCCGGGACAGTGGCATTCAGTACTTC
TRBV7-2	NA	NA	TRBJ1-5	CASSLAGQPQHF	TGTGCCAGCAGCTTGGCAGGCCAGCCCCAGCATTTT
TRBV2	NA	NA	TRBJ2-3	CASTRLDTQYF	TGTGCCAGCACCCGACTAGATACGCAGTATTTT
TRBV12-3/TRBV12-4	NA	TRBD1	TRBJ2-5	CASTLSGTAYQETQYF	TGTGCCAGCACCCTTTCCGGGACAGCTTACCAAGAGACCCAGTACTTC
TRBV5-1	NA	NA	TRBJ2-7	CASSLVGGLSYEQYF	TGCGCCAGCAGCTTGGTAGGGGGACTCTCCTACGAGCAGTACTTC
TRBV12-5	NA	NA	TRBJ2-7	CASVRSQTYEQYF	TGTGCTAGTGTGCGGTCCCAAACCTACGAGCAGTACTTC
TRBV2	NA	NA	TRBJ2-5	CASSPLAGQYF	TGTGCCAGCAGCCCACTCGCCGGCCAGTACTTC
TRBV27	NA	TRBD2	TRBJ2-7	CASSLGLAGSREQYF	TGTGCCAGCAGTTTGGGACTAGCGGGGTCTCGCGAGCAGTACTTC
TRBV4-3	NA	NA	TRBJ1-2	CASSQEAYYGYTF	TGCGCCAGCAGCCAAGAGGCCTACTATGGCTACACCTTC
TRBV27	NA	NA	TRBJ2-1	CASSLYRTSSYNEQFF	TGTGCCAGCAGTTTATATAGGACAAGCTCCTACAATGAGCAGTTCTTC
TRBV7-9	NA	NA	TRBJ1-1	CASNGGPTNTEAFF	TGTGCCAGCAACGGAGGCCCCACGAACACTGAAGCTTTCTTT
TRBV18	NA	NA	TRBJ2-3	CASSPGIDPTSTDTQYF	TGTGCCAGCTCACCAGGAATAGATCCGACTAGCACAGATACGCAGTATTTT
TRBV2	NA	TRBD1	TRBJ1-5	CASGDRGYQPQHF	TGTGCCAGCGGAGACAGGGGGTATCAGCCCCAGCATTTT
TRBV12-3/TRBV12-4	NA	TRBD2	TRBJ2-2	CASSSSGTNTGELFF	TGTGCCAGCAGTTCGAGCGGGACGAACACCGGGGAGCTGTTTTTT
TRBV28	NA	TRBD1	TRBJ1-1	CASRPQGAAMNTEAFF	TGTGCCAGCAGGCCACAGGGGGCAGCCATGAACACTGAAGCTTTCTTT
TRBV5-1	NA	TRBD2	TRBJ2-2	CASSLPAGGVTGELFF	TGCGCCAGCAGCTTGCCAGCGGGAGGGGTCACCGGGGAGCTGTTTTTT
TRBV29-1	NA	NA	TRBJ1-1	CSVEGYTEAFF	TGCAGCGTTGAGGGATACACTGAAGCTTTCTTT
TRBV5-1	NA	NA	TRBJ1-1	CASSAVVSGNTEAFF	TGCGCCAGCAGCGCGGTCGTTAGTGGGAACACTGAAGCTTTCTTT
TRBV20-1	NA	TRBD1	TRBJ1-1	CSARDPARGGVNTEAFF	TGCAGTGCTAGAGATCCGGCCAGGGGGGGGGTGAACACTGAAGCTTTCTTT
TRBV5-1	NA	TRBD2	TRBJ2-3	CASSLRGTSGLTDTQYF	TGCGCCAGCAGCTTGCGGGGGACTAGCGGGCTCACAGATACGCAGTATTTT
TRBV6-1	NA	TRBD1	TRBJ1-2	CASRVKPGQGPDYGYTF	TGTGCCAGCAGAGTTAAACCGGGACAGGGGCCAGACTATGGCTACACCTTC
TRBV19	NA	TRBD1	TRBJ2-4	CASSPRGREAKNIQYF	TGTGCCAGTAGTCCCAGGGGGCGGGAAGCCAAAAACATTCAGTACTTC
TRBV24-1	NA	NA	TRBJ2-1	CATSAPGTYNEQFF	TGTGCCACCAGTGCCCCCGGGACCTACAATGAGCAGTTCTTC
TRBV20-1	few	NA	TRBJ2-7	CSARTVESYEQYF	TGCAGTGCTAGAACCGTCGAATCCTACGAGCAGTACTTC
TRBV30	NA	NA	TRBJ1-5	CAWGLLEGEPQHF	TGTGCCTGGGGGCTCCTCGAGGGGGAGCCCCAGCATTTT
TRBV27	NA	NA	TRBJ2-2	CASSFAGTGELFF	TGTGCCAGCAGTTTCGCCGGCACCGGGGAGCTGTTTTTT
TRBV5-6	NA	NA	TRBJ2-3	CASSRSPDTQYF	TGTGCCAGCAGTCGATCCCCAGATACGCAGTATTTT
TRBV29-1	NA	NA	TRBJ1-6	CSVPSSGGTLHF	TGCAGCGTCCCTAGTTCGGGGGGGACCCTCCACTTT